This passage covers 26 T cell receptor beta chains from one sample sequenced in a study of monozygotic twins with inflammatory bowel disease. Each CDR3 protein gets one entry in TCRdb, which reprocessed the 5' RACE reads and gives no DNA. The data include around 220,000 distinct CDR3 sequences; the top ten clones carry approximately 7.7%. Sequencing was carried out using blood. These receptors came from a human donor with ulcerative colitis or Crohn's disease, or a healthy co-twin of an affected twin (not recorded which).

The chain couples TRBV6-2 or TRBV6-3 to TRBJ2-1; there is no DNA to check the TCRdb D call of TRBD2. The germline gives CDR1 MNHEY, CDR2 SVGEGT. The CDR3 contains 16 residues. CDR3 protein: CAALAGRTQAYNEQFF.

This sequence joins TRBV9 and TRBJ1-1; TCRdb outputs TRBD1, but without DNA this stays unchecked. Germline assignment: CDR1 SGDLS and CDR2 YYNGEE. The CDR3 length is 16 residues. CDR3 residues: CASSGEDTGANTEAFF.

The chain recombines TRBV6-1 with TRBJ1-1; as DNA is missing, the TRBD1 call by TCRdb cannot be tested. The CDR3 totals 14 residues. CDR1 and CDR2 (germline): MNHNS, SASEGT. CDR3 loop: CASGQGAWNTEAFF.

The chain combines TRBV7-9 with TRBJ1-4. Germline loops: CDR1 SEHNR, CDR2 FQNEAQ (reference sequence). The CDR3 sequence is 12 residues long. CDR3 residues: CASSQSNEKLFF.

The V and J genes are TRBV12-3 or TRBV12-4 and TRBJ1-6; absent DNA, TCRdb's TRBD1 call cannot be checked. The CDR3 is 13 residues long. CDR3 loop: CASSPGTTFTLHF.

The rearrangement uses TRBV7-9 and TRBJ2-7; the TCRdb call, TRBD2, lacks DNA for checking. This CDR3 is 14 amino acids long. In germline, CDR1 is SEHNR, CDR2 FQNEAQ (reference sequence). The CDR3 loop is CASNPPNLIYEQYF.

The chain is built from TRBV9 and TRBJ2-1; TCRdb designates TRBD1, a call that cannot be tested without DNA. This CDR3 region has 17 residues. Germline V gene lookup returns CDR1 SGDLS and CDR2 YYNGEE. CDR3 residues: CASGTGALLGFYNEQFF.

The chain combines TRBV15 with TRBJ2-1. This CDR3 region has 15 residues. The germline CDR1 and CDR2 sequences are LNHNV and YYDKDF (reference sequence). This CDR3 is CATRRSGASYNEQFF.

The V call is TRBV4-1, the J call TRBJ1-2; the TCRdb call, TRBD1, lacks DNA for checking. The CDR3 has 16 residues. Germline CDR1 MGHRA, CDR2 YSYEKL. The CDR3 loop is CASSQDSWDPGSGYTF.

The gene calls are TRBV7-8 and TRBJ1-5; TCRdb reports TRBD1, a call that lacks DNA to check it against. The CDR3 has 14 residues. Per the germline V gene, CDR1 is SGHVS and CDR2 is FQNEAQ. Here the CDR3 reads CASSGGGANQPQHF.

The rearrangement uses TRBV4-2 and TRBJ2-5. The CDR3 consists of 16 residues. The germline gives CDR1 LGHNA, CDR2 YNFKEQ. CDR3 sequence: CASSQEVSQLQETQYF.

The chain uses TRBV18 and TRBJ2-1; TCRdb's assignment of TRBD2 cannot be checked, as there is no DNA. The CDR3 has 18 residues. Germline CDR1 is KGHSH and CDR2 is LQKENI. CDR3 protein: CASSPLKLALHSYNEQFF.

The chain is built from TRBV2 and TRBJ2-1; TCRdb indicates TRBD2, and absent DNA this call remains unverified. The CDR3 length is 18 residues. Germline V gene data show CDR1 as SNHLY and CDR2 as FYNNEI. CDR3 protein: CASSEGGAGYGTSPGQFF.

The rearrangement links TRBV20-1 to TRBJ2-7; lacking DNA, the TRBD2 call made by TCRdb goes unchecked. Germline assignment: CDR1 DFQATT and CDR2 SNEGSKA (reference sequence). CDR3 length equals 15 residues. CDR3 sequence: CSARALSGSSYEQYF.

The chain employs TRBV5-1 and TRBJ2-3; TCRdb's D call of TRBD1 is untestable without DNA. Per germline, CDR1 SGHRS and CDR2 YFSETQ. The CDR3 length is 13 residues. CDR3 residues: CASSYGQGNTQYF.

The CDR3 reads CASSERGGGDTQYF. V is TRBV2 and J is TRBJ2-3; TCRdb indicates TRBD1, and absent DNA this call remains unverified. CDR3 length: 14 amino acids. CDR1 SNHLY and CDR2 FYNNEI come from the germline V gene.

The chain has TRBV4-3 and TRBJ2-7; TCRdb's D gene call, TRBD1, goes unchecked for lack of DNA. This CDR3 is 15 amino acids long. Germline V gene lookup returns CDR1 LGHNA and CDR2 YSLEER. The CDR3 sequence: CASSQAWGQGYEQYF.

The gene calls are TRBV5-5 and TRBJ2-2. The CDR3 sequence is 14 residues long. Germline CDR1 and CDR2: SGHKS and YYEKEE (reference sequence). The CDR3 loop is CASSVVPNTGELFF.

The chain combines TRBV18 with TRBJ2-1. Germline V lookup: CDR1 KGHSH, CDR2 LQKENI. This CDR3 has 12 residues. The CDR3 is CASSTLENEQLF. Drawing the rest from reference TRBV18 and TRBJ2-1, the complete variable domain is NAGVMQNPRHLVRRRGQEARLRCSPMKGHSHVYWYRQLPEEGLKFMVYLQKENIIDESGMPKERFSAEFPKEGPSILRIQQVVRGDSAAYFCASSTLENEQLFGPGTRLTVL.

The chain recombines TRBV2 with TRBJ1-1; absent DNA, TCRdb's TRBD1 call cannot be checked. The CDR3 runs 13 residues. In germline, CDR1 is SNHLY, CDR2 FYNNEI. CDR3 protein: CASSEQTGGEAFF.

The gene calls are TRBV5-1 and TRBJ2-1; TCRdb selects TRBD2, and the lack of DNA leaves this call unchecked. The CDR3 has 18 amino acids. In germline, CDR1 is SGHRS, CDR2 YFSETQ. CDR3 loop: CASSLAGNRGLAYNEQFF.

V usage is TRBV20-1 and J usage is TRBJ1-2. Per the germline V gene, CDR1 is DFQATT and CDR2 is SNEGSKA (reference sequence). The CDR3 runs to 14 residues. This CDR3 is CSARDTSSLYGYTF.

The rearrangement uses TRBV27 and TRBJ1-2; TCRdb returns TRBD1, unconfirmable since there is no DNA. Germline lookup yields CDR1 MNHEY and CDR2 SMNVEV (reference sequence). This CDR3 is 15 amino acids long. The CDR3 is CDSSYGTPKPYGYTF.

This chain connects TRBV7-2 to TRBJ1-5; the TCRdb D gene call, TRBD1, has no DNA to confirm it. This CDR3 is built from 15 residues. Germline lookup yields CDR1 SGHTA and CDR2 FQGNSA. The CDR3: CASSLGGGSSQPQHF. Variable domain in full (rest from reference TRBV7-2 and TRBJ1-5): GAGVSQSPSNKVTEKGKDVELRCDPISGHTALYWYRQSLGQGLEFLIYFQGNSAPDKSGLPSDRFSAERTGGSVSTLTIQRTQQEDSAVYLCASSLGGGSSQPQHFGDGTRLSIL.

The genes are TRBV5-1 and TRBJ2-1; the D gene TCRdb calls, TRBD1, cannot be checked with no DNA. CDR1 SGHRS and CDR2 YFSETQ come from the germline V gene. The length of the CDR3 is 15 residues. Here the CDR3 reads CASSLEGQGANEQFF.

This chain uses TRBV7-9 with TRBJ1-5; without DNA, the TCRdb call of TRBD1 cannot be checked. This CDR3 is 13 amino acids long. Germline loops: CDR1 SEHNR, CDR2 FQNEAQ (reference sequence). The CDR3 here is CASSLDSFEPQHF.